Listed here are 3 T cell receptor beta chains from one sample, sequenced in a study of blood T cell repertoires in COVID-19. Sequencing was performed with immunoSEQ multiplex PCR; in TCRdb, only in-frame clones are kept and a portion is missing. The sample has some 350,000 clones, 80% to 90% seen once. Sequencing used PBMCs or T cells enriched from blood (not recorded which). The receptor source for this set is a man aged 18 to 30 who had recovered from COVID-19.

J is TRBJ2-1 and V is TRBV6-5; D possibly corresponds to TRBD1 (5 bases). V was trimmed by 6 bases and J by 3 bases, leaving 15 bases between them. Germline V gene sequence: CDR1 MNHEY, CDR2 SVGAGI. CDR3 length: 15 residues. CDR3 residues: CASRETVYYYNEQFF. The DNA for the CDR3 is TGTGCCAGCAGGGAGACAGTTTACTACTACAATGAGCAGTTCTTC.

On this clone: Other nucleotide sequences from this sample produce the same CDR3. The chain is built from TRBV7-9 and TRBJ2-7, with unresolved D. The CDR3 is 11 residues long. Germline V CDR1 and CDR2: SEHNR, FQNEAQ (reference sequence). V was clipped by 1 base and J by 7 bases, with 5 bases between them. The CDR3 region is CASSLGQEQYF. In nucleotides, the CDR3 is TGTGCCAGCAGCTTAGGGCAGGAGCAGTACTTC.

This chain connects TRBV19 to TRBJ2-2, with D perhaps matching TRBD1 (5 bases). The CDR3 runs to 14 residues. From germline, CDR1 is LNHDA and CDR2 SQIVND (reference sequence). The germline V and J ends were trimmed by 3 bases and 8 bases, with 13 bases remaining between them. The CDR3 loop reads CASSIKDTFGELFF. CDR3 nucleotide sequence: TGTGCCAGTAGTATTAAGGACACCTTTGGGGAGCTGTTTTTT.